The next 23 T cell receptor beta chains were all read from a single sample in a study of blood T cell repertoires in COVID-19. Profiled with immunoSEQ multiplex PCR; TCRdb holds only in-frame clones, not every one. This sample carries about 230,000 clones, roughly 88% of them seen once, and the ten largest clones take around 30%. Specimen: peripheral blood. These receptors came from a man aged 40-49 years with acute or convalescent COVID-19.

V and J are TRBV4-1 and TRBJ2-2; 7 bases are shared with TRBD2. The CDR3 spans 16 residues. Germline loops: CDR1 MGHRA, CDR2 YSYEKL. V lost 4 bases to trimming and J lost 4 bases; unmatched junction nucleotides: 9. Written as DNA, the CDR3 is TGCGCCAGCAGCCCTAGGGAGGGCCGTCCCACCGGGGAGCTGTTTTTT. Translation gives CASSPREGRPTGELFF.

The chain is built from TRBV4-1 and TRBJ1-2; tentative D call: TRBD1 (6 bases). V shed 0 bases and J shed 2 bases, with 10 bases lying between them. This CDR3 has 15 amino acids. Germline V gene lookup returns CDR1 MGHRA and CDR2 YSYEKL. CDR3: CASSQDPRGNYGYTF. The CDR3 DNA follows: TGCGCCAGCAGCCAAGACCCCAGGGGAAACTATGGCTACACCTTC.

J is TRBJ1-1 and V is TRBV5-1; TRBD1 might be the D (6 bases). V gave up 4 bases and J gave up 3 bases, with 10 bases separating them. Per germline, CDR1 SGHRS and CDR2 YFSETQ. CDR3 length: 13 amino acids. The CDR3 bases are TGCGCCAGCAGCCCTGACAGGCACACTGAAGCTTTCTTT. Translated: CASSPDRHTEAFF.

The chain is built from TRBV7-8 and TRBJ2-1; TRBD2 aligns across 12 bases. CDR3 length: 17 residues. V shed 3 bases, J shed 7 bases, and the junction held 10 bases outside the gene matches. Germline CDR1 and CDR2: SGHVS and FQNEAQ. CDR3 loop: CASSFAEETSGGNEQFF. CDR3 nucleotides: TGTGCCAGCAGCTTTGCGGAGGAGACTAGCGGGGGAAATGAGCAGTTCTTC.

V and J are TRBV24-1 and TRBJ2-1, with 9 bases that match TRBD1. There are 15 residues in the CDR3. V was pared by 4 bases and J by 6 bases, with 6 bases of the junction left unmatched. CDR1 and CDR2 (germline): KGHDR, SFDVKD. The CDR3 loop is CATSDTGGVSNEQFF. CDR3 DNA: TGTGCCACCAGTGACACAGGGGGCGTATCCAATGAGCAGTTCTTC.

V usage is TRBV10-3 and J usage is TRBJ1-2; TRBD1 aligns across 8 bases. V lost 6 bases and J lost 3; bases outside the gene matches: 6. CDR1 is ENHRY and CDR2 is SYGVKD in the germline V gene. This CDR3 comprises 14 residues. Written as DNA, the CDR3 is TGTGCCATCAGGGATCACAGGGGGGACTATGGCTACACCTTC. It yields the protein CAIRDHRGDYGYTF.

V is TRBV5-1 and J is TRBJ2-5; TRBD2 aligns across 13 bases. The V gene's germline CDR1 is SGHRS and CDR2 YFSETQ. This CDR3 region has 18 residues. V shed 2 bases, J shed 5 bases, and the junction held 12 bases outside the gene matches. This CDR3 reads CASSFGTSGNPSEETQYF. CDR3 nucleotides: TGCGCCAGCAGCTTTGGGACTAGCGGGAACCCTTCAGAGGAGACCCAGTACTTC.

Notes on this clone: Other DNA sequences in the sample encode the same CDR3. The J gene is TRBJ1-1, the V gene TRBV18; D not resolved. The germline V gene encodes CDR1 KGHSH and CDR2 LQKENI. The CDR3 covers 13 residues. V was trimmed by 2 bases and J by 1 base, leaving 5 bases between them. The CDR3 bases are TGTGCCAGCTCACCAAGAGGGAACACTGAAGCTTTCTTT. The encoded protein is CASSPRGNTEAFF.

This clone appeared a few times. V usage is TRBV6-2 or TRBV6-3 and J usage is TRBJ1-5; TRBD1 matches at 7 bases. The V segment lost 6 bases and the J segment 0 bases; nucleotides outside the gene matches: 17. CDR1 is MNHEY, CDR2 SVGEGT, per germline. The length of the CDR3 is 19 residues. The CDR3 is CASSRQDRISLHSNQPQHF. The CDR3 DNA follows: TGTGCCAGCAGCCGGCAGGACAGGATCTCACTACATAGCAATCAGCCCCAGCATTTT.

There are a few counts of this clone. V and J are TRBV7-9 and TRBJ1-1, with 8 bases lining up with TRBD1. With V trimmed by 8 bases and J by 3 bases, 8 bases remained unmatched. CDR1 SEHNR and CDR2 FQNEAQ come from the germline V gene (reference sequence). The CDR3 has 14 residues. The CDR3 protein is CASGGGRGHTEAFF. In DNA form, the CDR3 reads TGTGCCAGCGGTGGGGGCAGGGGGCACACTGAAGCTTTCTTT.

This chain uses TRBV6-1 with TRBJ1-6; D uncertain. V was trimmed by 2 bases and J by 5 bases, leaving 10 bases between them. This CDR3 region has 15 residues. Germline V gene data show CDR1 as MNHNS and CDR2 as SASEGT. CDR3 protein: CASSEFRQDNSPLHF. The CDR3 nucleotides read TGTGCCAGCAGTGAATTTAGACAAGATAATTCACCCCTCCACTTT.

The chain links TRBV4-3 to TRBJ1-5; 7 bases are shared with TRBD1. The CDR3 has 13 amino acids. In germline, CDR1 is LGHNA, CDR2 YSLEER. After removal of 5 bases from V and 11 bases from J, the junction contained 9 bases not matched to a gene. The CDR3 DNA reads TGCGCCAGCAGCTCCGAGACAGGGCAAGCCCAGCATTTT. It translates to CASSSETGQAQHF.

The chain recombines TRBV2 with TRBJ2-1; perhaps TRBD1 as D (5 bases). Germline-derived CDR1 and CDR2 are SNHLY and FYNNEI. V was trimmed by 5 bases and J by 7 bases, leaving 9 bases between them. The CDR3 spans 12 residues. CDR3 sequence (DNA): TGTGCCAGCAGTCGCTACAGGAATGAGCAGTTCTTC. It encodes CASSRYRNEQFF.

This sequence joins TRBV6-4 and TRBJ2-1; TRBD2 aligns across 14 bases. CDR1 and CDR2 (germline): MRHNA, SNTAGT. V lost 6 bases to trimming and J lost 1 base; unmatched junction nucleotides: 8. The CDR3 consists of 18 residues. DNA of the CDR3: TGTGCCAGCAGCTCCGGGACTAGCGGGAGTGGGTCCTACAATGAGCAGTTCTTC. As protein: CASSSGTSGSGSYNEQFF.

CDR3 DNA: TGTGCCAGCTCACCCGTGGGAGGCGGCTACACCTTC. This sequence encodes CASSPVGGGYTF. This rearrangement joins TRBV18 to TRBJ1-2, with D unclear. Trimming pared 3 bases from V and 8 bases from J, leaving 10 bases between. This CDR3 spans 12 amino acids. Germline CDR1 is KGHSH and CDR2 is LQKENI. Full variable domain (remainder filled in from reference TRBV18 and TRBJ1-2): NAGVMQNPRHLVRRRGQEARLRCSPMKGHSHVYWYRQLPEEGLKFMVYLQKENIIDESGMPKERFSAEFPKEGPSILRIQQVVRGDSAAYFCASSPVGGGYTFGSGTRLTVV.

This chain connects TRBV5-1 to TRBJ2-5; D is perhaps TRBD1 (5 bases). There are 16 residues in the CDR3. Looked up from germline, CDR1 is SGHRS and CDR2 is YFSETQ. V shed 4 bases and J shed 2 bases, with 18 bases lying between them. CDR3 DNA: TGCGCCAGCAGCGTGTTAAGGGGTGCGACACAAGAGACCCAGTACTTC. Its protein is CASSVLRGATQETQYF.

The chain has TRBV20-1 and TRBJ2-7; a weak D match, TRBD2 (6 bases). This CDR3 is 14 amino acids long. CDR1 is DFQATT and CDR2 is SNEGSKA in the germline V gene (reference sequence). Trimming took off 3 bases at V and 3 bases at J, with 15 bases between the two ends. In DNA form, the CDR3 reads TGCAGTGCTAGTGCCGGGAGTTTCGGCTACGAGCAGTACTTC. This codes for CSASAGSFGYEQYF.

This chain links TRBV18 with TRBJ1-3; D gene ambiguous. The CDR3 loop spans 17 amino acids. Trimming removed 2 bases from V and 0 bases from J, with 14 bases in between. Looked up from germline, CDR1 is KGHSH and CDR2 is LQKENI. CDR3 bases: TGTGCCAGCTCACCAGAGGTTAGTTTCCACTCTGGAAACACCATATATTTT. Protein sequence: CASSPEVSFHSGNTIYF.

In nucleotides, the CDR3 is TGTGCCAGCAGTTTTTTGCCGGGACTGACTGGCTACACCTTC. Protein sequence: CASSFLPGLTGYTF. This rearrangement joins TRBV27 to TRBJ1-2, with D possibly being TRBD1 (5 bases). This CDR3 is 14 amino acids long. Per the germline V gene, CDR1 is MNHEY and CDR2 is SMNVEV (reference sequence). The germline V and J ends were trimmed by 3 bases and 7 bases, with 15 bases remaining between them.

This clone was seen once. This chain uses TRBV3-1 (or the pseudogene TRBV3-2) with TRBJ1-1; TRBD1 matches at 12 bases. Unmatched junction bases numbered 32, after V lost 4 bases and J lost 5 bases. There are 24 residues in the CDR3. Germline V CDR1 and CDR2: LGHDT, YNNKEL (reference sequence). The CDR3 is CASSLGQSDMWGQGARRRNTEAFF. The CDR3 coding sequence is TGTGCCAGCAGCCTTGGACAGAGTGATATGTGGGGACAGGGGGCGCGGAGGAGAAATACTGAAGCTTTCTTT.

This clone was seen a single time. The chain joins TRBV6-5 to TRBJ2-7; 7 bases align to TRBD2. The V and J ends lost 5 bases and 5 bases, in that order; junction bases with no gene match: 12. From germline, CDR1 is MNHEY and CDR2 SVGAGI. This CDR3 region has 15 residues. In DNA, the CDR3 is TGTGCCAGCAGTCCGGTGGGAGGGGATTCCAACGAGCAGTACTTC. Protein: CASSPVGGDSNEQYF.

This CDR3 reads CASSFLDTQYF. The CDR3 region has the DNA TGTGCCAGTAGTTTCTTAGATACGCAGTATTTT. The rearrangement joins TRBV19 to TRBJ2-3; D is undetermined. The CDR3 has 11 residues. The germline V gene has CDR1 LNHDA and CDR2 SQIVND (reference sequence). V dropped 5 bases and J dropped 5 bases, with 5 bases sitting between them.

The chain employs TRBV11-1 and TRBJ2-1; 7 nucleotides line up with TRBD2. This CDR3 region has 16 residues. Per germline, CDR1 SGHAT and CDR2 FQDESV (reference sequence). V lost 2 bases and J lost 8; bases outside the gene matches: 12. CDR3 in DNA: TGTGCCAGCAGCTTACTCTCTAGCGGACGGGTCCATGAGCAGTTCTTC. Residues: CASSLLSSGRVHEQFF. The full variable domain, completed using reference TRBV11-1 and TRBJ2-1, is EAEVAQSPRYKITEKSQAVAFWCDPISGHATLYWYRQILGQGPELLVQFQDESVVDDSQLPKDRFSAERLKGVDSTLKIQPAELGDSAMYLCASSLLSSGRVHEQFFGPGTRLTVL.